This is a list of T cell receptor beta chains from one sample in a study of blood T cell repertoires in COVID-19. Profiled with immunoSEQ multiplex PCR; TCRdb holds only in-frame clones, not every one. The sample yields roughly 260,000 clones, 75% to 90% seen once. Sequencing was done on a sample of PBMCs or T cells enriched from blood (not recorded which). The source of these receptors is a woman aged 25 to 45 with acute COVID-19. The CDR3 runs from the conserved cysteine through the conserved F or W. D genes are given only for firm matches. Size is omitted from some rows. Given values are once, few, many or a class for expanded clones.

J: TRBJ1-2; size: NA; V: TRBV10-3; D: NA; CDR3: CAISESTGGSSNYGYTF; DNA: TGTGCCATCAGTGAGTCCACCGGTGGGAGTTCTAACTATGGCTACACCTTC
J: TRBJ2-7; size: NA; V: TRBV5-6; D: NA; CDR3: CASSLTGVHEQYF; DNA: TGTGCCAGCAGCCTCACGGGGGTTCACGAGCAGTACTTC
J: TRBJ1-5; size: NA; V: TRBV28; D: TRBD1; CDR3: CASTSTGVSNQPQHF; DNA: TGTGCCAGCACCTCAACAGGGGTAAGCAATCAGCCCCAGCATTTT
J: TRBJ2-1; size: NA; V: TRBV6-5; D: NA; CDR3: CASSYSSVNNEQFF; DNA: TGTGCCAGCAGTTACTCGAGTGTAAACAATGAGCAGTTCTTC
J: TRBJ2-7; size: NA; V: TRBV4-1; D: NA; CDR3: CASSQGPAYEQYF; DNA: TGCGCCAGCAGCCAAGGGCCTGCCTACGAGCAGTACTTC
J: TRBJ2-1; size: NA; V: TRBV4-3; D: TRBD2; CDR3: CASSQFPAGASYNEQFF; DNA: TGCGCCAGCAGCCAATTCCCAGCGGGAGCGTCCTACAATGAGCAGTTCTTC
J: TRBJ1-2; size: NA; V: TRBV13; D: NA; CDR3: CASSLGQGRAYGYTF; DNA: TGTGCCAGCAGCTTAGGCCAGGGCAGAGCTTATGGCTACACCTTC
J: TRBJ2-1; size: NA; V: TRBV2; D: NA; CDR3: CASRRNEQFF; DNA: TGTGCCAGCAGACGGAATGAGCAGTTCTTC
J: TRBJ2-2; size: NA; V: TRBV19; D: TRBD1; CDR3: CASSMDRGGTGELFF; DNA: TGTGCCAGTAGTATGGACAGGGGTGGAACCGGGGAGCTGTTTTTT
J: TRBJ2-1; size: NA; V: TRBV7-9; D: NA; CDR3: CASSYETGWAYNEQFF; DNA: TGTGCCAGCAGTTATGAAACAGGGTGGGCCTACAATGAGCAGTTCTTC
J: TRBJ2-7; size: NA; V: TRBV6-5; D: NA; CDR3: CASSSQAMAAFEQYF; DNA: TGTGCCAGCAGTTCACAAGCGATGGCGGCTTTCGAGCAGTACTTC
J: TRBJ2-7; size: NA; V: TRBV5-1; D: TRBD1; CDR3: CASSLGPGQYYEQYF; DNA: TGCGCCAGCAGCTTGGGTCCGGGACAGTATTACGAGCAGTACTTC
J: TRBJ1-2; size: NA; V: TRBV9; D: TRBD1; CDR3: CASSVEAGGYGYTF; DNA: TGTGCCAGCAGCGTAGAGGCAGGGGGGTATGGCTACACCTTC
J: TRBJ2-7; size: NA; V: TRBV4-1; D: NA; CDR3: CASSQEWAEYYEQYF; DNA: TGCGCCAGCAGCCAAGAATGGGCCGAATACTACGAGCAGTACTTC
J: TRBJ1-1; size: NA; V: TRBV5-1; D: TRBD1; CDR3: CASSAGGTEAFF; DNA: TGCGCCAGCTCCGCAGGGGGCACTGAAGCTTTCTTT
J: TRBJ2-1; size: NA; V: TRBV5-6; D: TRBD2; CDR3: CASSWASPRGAHNEQFF; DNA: TGTGCCAGCAGCTGGGCGTCCCCGCGGGGGGCCCACAATGAGCAGTTCTTC
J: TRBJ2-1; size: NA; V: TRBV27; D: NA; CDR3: CASSLYSPNEQFF; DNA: TGTGCCAGCAGTTTATATTCTCCCAATGAGCAGTTCTTC
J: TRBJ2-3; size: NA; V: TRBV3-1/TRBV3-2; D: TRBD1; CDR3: CASSQTGTGTDTQYF; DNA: TGTGCCAGCAGCCAGACCGGGACAGGCACAGATACGCAGTATTTT
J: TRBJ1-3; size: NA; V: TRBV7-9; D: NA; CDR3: CASSSDSGNTIYF; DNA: TGTGCCAGCAGCTCTGACAGTGGAAACACCATATATTTT
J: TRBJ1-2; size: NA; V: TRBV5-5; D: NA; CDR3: CASSPLRENYGYTF; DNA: TGTGCCAGCAGCCCTCTCCGGGAGAACTATGGCTACACCTTC
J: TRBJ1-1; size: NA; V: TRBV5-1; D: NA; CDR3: CASRDNKNTEAFF; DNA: TGCGCCAGCAGGGACAATAAGAACACTGAAGCTTTCTTT
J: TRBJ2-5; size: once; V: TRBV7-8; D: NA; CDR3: CASSLDRVQETQYF; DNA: TGTGCCAGCAGCTTAGACAGGGTCCAAGAGACCCAGTACTTC
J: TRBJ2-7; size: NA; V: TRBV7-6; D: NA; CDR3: CASSLVDKSYEQYF; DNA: TGTGCCAGCAGCTTAGTGGACAAATCCTACGAGCAGTACTTC
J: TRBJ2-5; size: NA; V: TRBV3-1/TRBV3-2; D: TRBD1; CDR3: CASSQDTRGWQETQYF; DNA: TGTGCCAGCAGCCAAGATACCAGGGGGTGGCAGGAGACCCAGTACTTC
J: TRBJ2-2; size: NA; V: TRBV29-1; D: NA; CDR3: CSVGGPNTGELFF; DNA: TGCAGCGTCGGGGGTCCGAACACCGGGGAGCTGTTTTTT
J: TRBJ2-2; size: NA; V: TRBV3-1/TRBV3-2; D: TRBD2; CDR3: CASSQISGRDTGELFF; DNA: TGTGCCAGCAGCCAAATAAGCGGGAGGGACACCGGGGAGCTGTTTTTT
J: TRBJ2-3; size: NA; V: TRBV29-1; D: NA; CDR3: CSVGGGIRTDTQYF; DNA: TGCAGCGTAGGAGGCGGGATACGGACAGATACGCAGTATTTT
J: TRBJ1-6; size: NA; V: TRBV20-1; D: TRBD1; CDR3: CSASKSQTGLNSPLHF; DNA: TGCAGTGCTAGTAAATCCCAGACAGGGCTTAATTCACCCCTCCACTTT
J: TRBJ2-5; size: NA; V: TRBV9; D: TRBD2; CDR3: CASSPRTSGRVVETQYF; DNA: TGTGCCAGCAGCCCCAGGACTAGCGGGAGGGTAGTAGAGACCCAGTACTTC
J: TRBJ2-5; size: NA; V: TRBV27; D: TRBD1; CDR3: CASSSGTGGAYQETQYF; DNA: TGTGCCAGCAGTTCCGGGACAGGGGGCGCGTACCAAGAGACCCAGTACTTC
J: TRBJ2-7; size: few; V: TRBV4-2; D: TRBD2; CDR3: CASSQEVGLAGPEQYF; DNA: TGTGCCAGCAGCCAAGAGGTGGGACTAGCGGGGCCCGAGCAGTACTTC
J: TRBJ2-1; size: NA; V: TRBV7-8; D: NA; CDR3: CASSLFPLEQFF; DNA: TGTGCCAGCAGCCTCTTCCCCCTTGAGCAGTTCTTC
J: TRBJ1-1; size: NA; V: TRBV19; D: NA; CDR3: CASSIGTGGEAFF; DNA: TGTGCCAGTAGTATAGGTACGGGTGGTGAAGCTTTCTTT
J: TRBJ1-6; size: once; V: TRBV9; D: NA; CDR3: CASSATAGDLDSPLHF; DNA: TGTGCCAGCAGCGCCACGGCAGGGGATCTCGATTCACCCCTCCACTTT
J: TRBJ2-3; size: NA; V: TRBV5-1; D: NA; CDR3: CASSFGGVSTDTQYF; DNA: TGCGCCAGCAGCTTTGGCGGGGTAAGCACAGATACGCAGTATTTT
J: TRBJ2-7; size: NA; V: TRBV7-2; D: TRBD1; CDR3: CASSLEGGQGAPQYF; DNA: TGTGCCAGCAGCTTAGAGGGGGGACAGGGGGCGCCGCAGTACTTC
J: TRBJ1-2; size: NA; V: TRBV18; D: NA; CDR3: CASSPPGQFVAF; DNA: TGTGCCAGCTCACCACCGGGCCAGTTTGTGGCCTTC
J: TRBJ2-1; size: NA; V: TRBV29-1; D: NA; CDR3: CSGRQGHEQFF; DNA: TGCAGCGGACGTCAGGGGCATGAGCAGTTCTTC
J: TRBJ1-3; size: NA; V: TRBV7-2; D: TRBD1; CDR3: CASSLTYPGTGGRNTIYF; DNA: TGTGCCAGCAGCTTAACCTACCCTGGGACAGGGGGCAGAAACACCATATATTTT
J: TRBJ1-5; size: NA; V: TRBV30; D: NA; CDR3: CAWSVGRAANQPQHF; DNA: TGTGCCTGGAGTGTAGGGAGGGCGGCCAATCAGCCCCAGCATTTT
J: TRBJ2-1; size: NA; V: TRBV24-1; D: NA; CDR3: CATSDPNYNEQFF; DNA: TGTGCCACCAGTGATCCCAATTACAATGAGCAGTTCTTC
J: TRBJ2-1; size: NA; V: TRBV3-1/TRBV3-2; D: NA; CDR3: CASSLERNEQFF; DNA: TGTGCCAGCAGCTTGGAGCGTAATGAGCAGTTCTTC
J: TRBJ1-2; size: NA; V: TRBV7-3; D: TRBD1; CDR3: CASSSTGGGYTF; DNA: TGTGCCAGCAGCTCTACAGGGGGTGGCTACACCTTC
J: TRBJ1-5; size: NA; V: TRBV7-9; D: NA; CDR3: CASSVDGRENQPQHF; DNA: TGTGCCAGCAGCGTTGACGGGAGGGAAAATCAGCCCCAGCATTTT
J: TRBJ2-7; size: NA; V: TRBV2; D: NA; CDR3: CASSDTRAPYEQYF; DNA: TGTGCCAGCAGTGATACCAGGGCCCCTTACGAGCAGTACTTC
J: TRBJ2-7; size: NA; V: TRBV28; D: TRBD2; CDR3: CASSFSGGSYEQYF; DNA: TGTGCCAGCAGTTTCTCGGGAGGGTCGTACGAGCAGTACTTC
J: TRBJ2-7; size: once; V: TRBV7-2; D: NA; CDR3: CASSLPTNYEQYF; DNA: TGTGCCAGCAGCTTACCAACTAACTACGAGCAGTACTTC
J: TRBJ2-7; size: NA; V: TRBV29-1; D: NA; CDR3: CSVIMTVRPYEQYF; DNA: TGCAGCGTTATCATGACAGTACGACCTTACGAGCAGTACTTC
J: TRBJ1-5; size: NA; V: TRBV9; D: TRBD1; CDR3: CASSETGSNQPQHF; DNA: TGTGCCAGCAGCGAGACAGGGAGCAATCAGCCCCAGCATTTT
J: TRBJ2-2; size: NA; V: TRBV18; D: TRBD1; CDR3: CASSPPGRGRDTGELFF; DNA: TGTGCCAGCTCACCACCGGGAAGGGGGCGTGATACCGGGGAGCTGTTTTTT
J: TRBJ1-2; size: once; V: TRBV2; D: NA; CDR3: CASSRGPDYGYTF; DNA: TGTGCCAGCAGTCGAGGGCCGGATTATGGCTACACCTTT
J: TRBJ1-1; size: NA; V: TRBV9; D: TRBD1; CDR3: CASSGRDRGGIMNTEAFF; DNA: TGTGCCAGCAGCGGACGGGACAGGGGAGGGATAATGAACACTGAAGCTTTCTTT
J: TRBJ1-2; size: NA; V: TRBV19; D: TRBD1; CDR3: CASSIRDRVGGYTF; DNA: TGTGCCAGTAGTATCCGGGACAGGGTTGGCGGCTACACCTTC
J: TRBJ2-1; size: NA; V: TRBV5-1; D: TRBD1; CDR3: CASSTAGTGVNEQFF; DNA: TGCGCCAGCAGCACGGCCGGGACAGGGGTAAATGAGCAGTTCTTC
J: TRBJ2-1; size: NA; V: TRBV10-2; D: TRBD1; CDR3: CASSEDRGPATEQFF; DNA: TGCGCCAGCAGTGAGGACAGGGGACCCGCTACGGAGCAGTTCTTC
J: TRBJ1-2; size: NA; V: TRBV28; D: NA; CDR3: CASFPPGYYGYTF; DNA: TGTGCCAGCTTTCCCCCGGGATACTATGGCTACACCTTC
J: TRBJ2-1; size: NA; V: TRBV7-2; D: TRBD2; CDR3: CASSLLGSGRAHNEQFF; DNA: TGTGCCAGCAGCTTACTGGGTAGCGGGAGGGCACACAATGAGCAGTTCTTC
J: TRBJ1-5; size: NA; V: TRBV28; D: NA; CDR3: CASSAPQGLGNQPQHF; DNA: TGTGCCAGCAGCGCGCCCCAGGGCCTGGGCAATCAGCCCCAGCATTTT
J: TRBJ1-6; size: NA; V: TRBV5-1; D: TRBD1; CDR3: CASSLSGQYNSPLHF; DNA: TGCGCCAGCAGCCTCTCGGGACAGTATAATTCACCCCTCCACTTT